These T cell receptor beta chains were read from a single sample in a study of OX40 agonist ivuxolimab in advanced cancers. This table comes from immunoSEQ multiplex PCR, and its TCRdb copy is limited to in-frame clones, with some not included. The profile covers some 130,000 clones, with roughly nine tenths appearing a single time and about 1% taken by the ten largest. Sequenced here: CD4+ or CD8+ T cells sorted from blood, sampled in a trial of the OX40 agonist ivuxolimab. Receptor source: an adult with an advanced solid tumor such as melanoma, head and neck, liver or kidney cancer. CDR3s include the opening cysteine and the closing phenylalanine or tryptophan. A D gene is named only where the DNA matches it firmly. Rows may omit the clone size; those that give it use once, few, many or a size class.

TRBD2,NA,TRBV10-3,TRBJ2-1,TGTGCCATCAGTGAAAGTAGGGGACTAGCGTCCAATGAGCAGTTCTTC,CAISESRGLASNEQFF
NA,NA,TRBV5-1,TRBJ2-2,TGCGCCAGCAGCTTGCGACAGGCGAACACCGGGGAGCTGTTTTTT,CASSLRQANTGELFF
NA,NA,TRBV6-6,TRBJ1-3,TGTGCCAGCAGTTACGCGACACGAAACACCATATATTTT,CASSYATRNTIYF
TRBD1,NA,TRBV5-1,TRBJ2-5,TGCGCCAGCAGCTTGGCAGGACAGGGGTTCTTAGAGACCCAGTACTTC,CASSLAGQGFLETQYF
NA,NA,TRBV28,TRBJ1-1,TGTGCCAGCAGTTCCGCCGGCGCAAACACTGAAGCTTTCTTT,CASSSAGANTEAFF
NA,once,TRBV27,TRBJ1-2,TGTGCCAGCAGTTCCGACCCCCGTAGGGGCCGAGATACTAACTATGGCTACACCTTC,CASSSDPRRGRDTNYGYTF
TRBD1,NA,TRBV5-6,TRBJ1-2,TGTGCCAGCAGTGAGACCGGGACAGAATACTATGGCTACACCTTC,CASSETGTEYYGYTF
NA,NA,TRBV28,TRBJ1-4,TGTGCCAGCAGTTTAGATCAGGGTGAAAAACTGTTTTTT,CASSLDQGEKLFF
TRBD1,NA,TRBV2,TRBJ2-7,TGTGCCAGCAGTGCCGGGACAGGGGGCGGCCAATCCTACGAGCAGTACTTC,CASSAGTGGGQSYEQYF
NA,NA,TRBV11-1,TRBJ1-2,TGTGCCAGCAACGAACGGATGGGAAACTATGGCTACACCTTC,CASNERMGNYGYTF
NA,NA,TRBV7-8,TRBJ2-1,TGTGCCAGCAGCTTAGGACTAGGCGCTAATACTGAGCAGTTCTTC,CASSLGLGANTEQFF
NA,NA,TRBV6-5,TRBJ1-1,TGTGCCAGCAGCACCTTCATTACGCCTGGGACTGAAGCTTTCTTT,CASSTFITPGTEAFF
NA,NA,TRBV27,TRBJ2-1,TGTGCCAGCGTTGTGGGCAATGAGCAGTTCTTC,CASVVGNEQFF
NA,NA,TRBV6-4,TRBJ2-6,TGTGCCAGCAGTGACTCTGGGGCCAACGTCCTGACTTTC,CASSDSGANVLTF
TRBD2,NA,TRBV7-2,TRBJ2-7,TGTGCCAGCAGCTTAGCTTCGACTAGCGGACTAGTGGAGCAGTACTTC,CASSLASTSGLVEQYF
TRBD2,NA,TRBV28,TRBJ2-3,TGTGCCAGCAGAGATAGCGGGGGTACAGATACGCAGTATTTT,CASRDSGGTDTQYF
NA,NA,TRBV28,TRBJ2-7,TGTGCCAGCAGTTTAAACGTAGCCTACGAGCAGTACTTC,CASSLNVAYEQYF
NA,NA,TRBV5-4,TRBJ2-1,TGTGCCAGCTCTTCCCGGGGGAGCTCCTACAATGAGCAGTTCTTC,CASSSRGSSYNEQFF
TRBD2,NA,TRBV28,TRBJ2-7,TGTGCCAGCAGTTTGGGGTCGGGGGGACCCGCCGAGCAGTACTTC,CASSLGSGGPAEQYF
TRBD1,NA,TRBV5-5,TRBJ2-7,TGTGCCAGCAGCTTGGGGTTCGGACAGGGGCCCTACGAGCAGTACTTC,CASSLGFGQGPYEQYF
NA,NA,TRBV5-1,TRBJ2-7,TGCGCCAGCAGCGGGCCCTACGAGCAGTACTTC,CASSGPYEQYF
NA,NA,TRBV12-2,TRBJ1-2,TGTGCAAGGCGACAGTCCTCTAACTATGGCTACACCTTC,CARRQSSNYGYTF
TRBD1,NA,TRBV7-2,TRBJ2-5,TGTGCCAGCACCTTAAGGGGACAGCAAGAGACCCAGTACTTC,CASTLRGQQETQYF
NA,once,TRBV7-9,TRBJ2-7,TGTGCCAGCAGCTTTTCATCCTCTGGGGAGCAGTACTTC,CASSFSSSGEQYF
NA,NA,TRBV10-3,TRBJ2-3,TGTGCCATCAGTGGCGGCCCCACAGATACGCAGTATTTT,CAISGGPTDTQYF
NA,few,TRBV2,TRBJ1-1,TGTGCCATCCGGGACACTGAAGCTTTCTTT,CAIRDTEAFF
NA,NA,TRBV28,TRBJ1-2,TGTGCCAGCAGTTTTCCTCCTATCTATGGCTACACCTTC,CASSFPPIYGYTF
NA,NA,TRBV9,TRBJ1-6,TGTGCCAGCTCCCTAAATCAGGAAGATAATTCACCCCTCCACTTT,CASSLNQEDNSPLHF
TRBD1,NA,TRBV28,TRBJ1-5,TGTGCCAGCAGGCAGGGGGCCCATCAGCCCCAGCATTTT,CASRQGAHQPQHF
TRBD2,once,TRBV30,TRBJ2-7,TGTGCCTGGTCCCGGAGAGGGAGGGAATCCTACGAGCAGTACTTC,CAWSRRGRESYEQYF
TRBD2,NA,TRBV19,TRBJ2-2,TGTGCCACTACTACCGGGACTAGCGGGATAATGGCCACCGGGGAGCTGTTTTTT,CATTTGTSGIMATGELFF
NA,NA,TRBV28,TRBJ1-2,TGTGCCAGCAGAGGCTCTAACTATGGCTACACCTTC,CASRGSNYGYTF
TRBD2,NA,TRBV6-5,TRBJ2-1,TGTGCCAGCAGTTACCGAAGCGGGAGGGTCGATGAGCAGTTCTTC,CASSYRSGRVDEQFF
TRBD1,NA,TRBV4-2,TRBJ2-1,TGTGCCAGCAGCCAAGATTATCGACAGGGGGGTGAGCAGTTCTTC,CASSQDYRQGGEQFF
NA,NA,TRBV7-9,TRBJ1-1,TGTGCCAGCAGCTTAGAGGGACCGAGAGCTTTCTTT,CASSLEGPRAFF
NA,NA,TRBV2,TRBJ1-6,TGTGCCAGCATATGGGTGGGCAATTCACCCCTCCACTTT,CASIWVGNSPLHF
NA,NA,TRBV28,TRBJ1-5,TGTGCCAGCAGCCTATGGGAGGGCACGGGTGGAAGTGGCAATCAGCCCCAGCATTTT,CASSLWEGTGGSGNQPQHF
TRBD2,NA,TRBV29-1,TRBJ2-7,TGCAGCGTTGAACTAGCGGGAGAGTACGAGCAGTACTTC,CSVELAGEYEQYF
TRBD1,NA,TRBV7-9,TRBJ1-5,TGTGCCAGCAGCCATTTGACAGGGGGAATCAATCAGCCCCAGCATTTT,CASSHLTGGINQPQHF
TRBD2,NA,TRBV9,TRBJ2-1,TGTGCCAGCAGCACGACTAGCGCTAACAATGAGCAGTTCTTC,CASSTTSANNEQFF
TRBD2,few,TRBV7-3,TRBJ2-3,TGTGCCACCGCCCCGGGGGGGGGAGATACGCAGTATTTT,CATAPGGGDTQYF